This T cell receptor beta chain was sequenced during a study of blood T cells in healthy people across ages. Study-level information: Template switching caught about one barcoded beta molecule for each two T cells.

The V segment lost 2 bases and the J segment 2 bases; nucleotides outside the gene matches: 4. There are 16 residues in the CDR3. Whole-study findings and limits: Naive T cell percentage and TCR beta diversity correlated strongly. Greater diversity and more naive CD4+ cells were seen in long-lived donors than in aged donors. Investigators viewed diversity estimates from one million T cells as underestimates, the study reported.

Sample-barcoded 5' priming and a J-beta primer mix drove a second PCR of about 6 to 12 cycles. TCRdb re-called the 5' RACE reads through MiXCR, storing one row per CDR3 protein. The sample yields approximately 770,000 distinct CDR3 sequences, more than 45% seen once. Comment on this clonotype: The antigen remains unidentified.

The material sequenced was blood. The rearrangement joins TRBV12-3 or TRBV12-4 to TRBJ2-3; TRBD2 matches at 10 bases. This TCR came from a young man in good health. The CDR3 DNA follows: TGTGCCAGCAGTTTAATGGGACTAGCGATCACAGATACGCAGTATTTT. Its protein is CASSLMGLAITDTQYF.